This T cell receptor (beta chain) is from a study of CD8 T cells in ankylosing spondylitis. MiXCR, run by TCRdb on the 5' RACE reads, gives a single entry per CDR3 protein. In the table there are 200,000 to 250,000 distinct CDR3 sequences, more than 9% of which are singletons. Germline V gives CDR1 SGHRS, CDR2 YFSETQ. The CDR3 runs to 16 residues. J was trimmed by 2 bases and V by 6 bases; bases with no gene match: 11. This clonotype has at least ten counts. V usage is TRBV5-1 and J usage is TRBJ2-1, with 7 bases identical to TRBD2. The sequenced material came from blood, either unsorted or a sorted T cell fraction (not recorded which). This sequence was found in a male donor with ankylosing spondylitis or in good health (not recorded which). The CDR3 sequence is CASKVTGGGAYNEQFF. The CDR3 coding sequence is TGCGCCAGCAAAGTCACTGGCGGGGGAGCCTACAATGAGCAGTTCTTC.